The rows below give T cell receptor beta chains drawn from one sample of a study of blood T cell repertoires in COVID-19. Clones were sequenced by immunoSEQ multiplex PCR, and TCRdb holds only the in-frame ones, with some missing. Here the sample spans 200,000 to 300,000 clones, approximately 91% being singletons. Sequences were obtained from peripheral blood. The receptor source for this set is a man in his thirties or forties with COVID-19, enrolled during active disease. The CDR3 runs from the conserved cysteine through the conserved F or W. Fields, in order: J gene, V gene, CDR3 protein.

j_call: TRBJ2-1
v_call: TRBV7-2
cdr3_aa: CASSPRTSGGEGNEQFF

j_call: TRBJ2-1
v_call: TRBV3-1/TRBV3-2
cdr3_aa: CASSQEGPGTGALNEQFF

j_call: TRBJ1-2
v_call: TRBV25-1
cdr3_aa: CASSVPGRGYGYTF

j_call: TRBJ1-2
v_call: TRBV19
cdr3_aa: CASSTWDREKDGYTF

j_call: TRBJ2-7
v_call: TRBV11-2
cdr3_aa: CASSSVSGGSYEQYF

j_call: TRBJ2-2
v_call: TRBV10-2
cdr3_aa: CASRRTELNTGELFF

j_call: TRBJ1-2
v_call: TRBV5-1
cdr3_aa: CASSLSGQGYGYTF

j_call: TRBJ2-2
v_call: TRBV2
cdr3_aa: CASRDLDYTGELFF

j_call: TRBJ1-5
v_call: TRBV18
cdr3_aa: CASSPQGARNNQPQHF

j_call: TRBJ1-2
v_call: TRBV18
cdr3_aa: CASSPGREGGYTF

j_call: TRBJ1-2
v_call: TRBV30
cdr3_aa: CACHRDRVNGYTF

j_call: TRBJ2-7
v_call: TRBV12-3/TRBV12-4
cdr3_aa: CASSLADSGPYF

j_call: TRBJ1-2
v_call: TRBV12-5
cdr3_aa: CASGLDRARYTF

j_call: TRBJ1-1
v_call: TRBV6-5
cdr3_aa: CASMQGSTEAFF

j_call: TRBJ2-3
v_call: TRBV5-1
cdr3_aa: CASSPGGWGPYTDTQYF